The 27 T cell receptor beta chains below come from one sample, sequenced in a study of blood T cell repertoires in COVID-19. The method was immunoSEQ multiplex PCR; TCRdb's version includes in-frame clones alone and lacks a portion of them. The sample has 200,000 to 250,000 clones; 82% are singletons. The material sequenced was peripheral blood. The receptors come from a woman older than 75 with acute or convalescent COVID-19.

The chain combines TRBV3-1 (or the pseudogene TRBV3-2) with TRBJ2-7; 8 nucleotides line up with TRBD1. The J segment lost 0 bases and the V segment lost 0 bases, leaving 4 bases of the junction unmatched. CDR3 length: 16 amino acids. The germline V gene encodes CDR1 LGHDT and CDR2 YNNKEL (reference sequence). The CDR3 region is CASSQETGGRSYEQYF. The CDR3 nucleotides are TGTGCCAGCAGCCAAGAAACAGGGGGGCGCTCCTACGAGCAGTACTTC.

The rearrangement links TRBV3-1 (or the pseudogene TRBV3-2) to TRBJ2-7; 8 bases are shared with TRBD1. V trimming: 9 bases; J trimming: 3 bases; junction bases outside the gene matches: 10. The CDR3 has 14 amino acids. Germline CDR1 is LGHDT and CDR2 is YNNKEL (reference sequence). CDR3 in DNA: TGTGCCAGTAGTTGGGGGACAGGACACTACGAGCAGTACTTC. Protein product: CASSWGTGHYEQYF.

The gene calls are TRBV6-5 and TRBJ2-1; D might be TRBD2 (6 bases). V was shortened by 8 bases and J by 9 bases, with 17 bases between the two germline ends. The CDR3 consists of 13 residues. CDR1 MNHEY and CDR2 SVGAGI come from the germline V gene. The DNA of the CDR3 is TGTGCCAGCCAGAGTGGGGGGAACATTGAGCAGTTCTTC. Its protein is CASQSGGNIEQFF.

The chain has TRBV19 and TRBJ1-1; the D gene is possibly TRBD1 (6 bases). The germline gives CDR1 LNHDA, CDR2 SQIVND (reference sequence). The CDR3 runs to 13 residues. The V gene lost 6 bases and the J gene lost 2 bases, with 10 bases spanning the gap. The CDR3, as DNA: TGTGCCAGTAGGACGACAGGAAACACTGAAGCTTTCTTT. Its protein is CASRTTGNTEAFF. Variable domain in full (rest from reference TRBV19 and TRBJ1-1): DGGITQSPKYLFRKEGQNVTLSCEQNLNHDAMYWYRQDPGQGLRLIYYSQIVNDFQKGDIAEGYSVSREKKESFPLTVTSAQKNPTAFYLCASRTTGNTEAFFGQGTRLTVV.

The chain carries TRBV27 and TRBJ2-5; no definite D call. This CDR3 has 14 residues. The V gene's germline CDR1 is MNHEY and CDR2 SMNVEV (reference sequence). Trimming shortened V by 3 bases and J by 5 bases, and 13 bases separated the two germline ends. This CDR3 is CASSLRPPGETQYF. CDR3 coding DNA: TGTGCCAGCAGTTTGCGTCCGCCCGGGGAGACCCAGTACTTC.

The chain combines TRBV2 with TRBJ1-1; D gene ambiguous. V lost 7 bases to trimming and J lost 3 bases, with 6 bases between them. Germline V gives CDR1 SNHLY, CDR2 FYNNEI. The CDR3 consists of 11 residues. The CDR3 here is CASTLYTEAFF. In DNA, the CDR3 is TGTGCCAGCACCCTATACACTGAAGCTTTCTTT. The whole variable domain, remainder taken from reference TRBV2 and TRBJ1-1, is EPEVTQTPSHQVTQMGQEVILRCVPISNHLYFYWYRQILGQKVEFLVSFYNNEISEKSEIFDDQFSVERPDGSNFTLKIRSTKLEDSAMYFCASTLYTEAFFGQGTRLTVV.

On this clone itself: Other DNA sequences in the sample encode the same CDR3. The chain has TRBV5-1 and TRBJ1-4; possibly TRBD1 for D (5 bases). Trimming pared 4 bases from V and 0 bases from J, leaving 13 bases between. The CDR3 totals 16 residues. Looked up from germline, CDR1 is SGHRS and CDR2 is YFSETQ. The CDR3 region is CASSLQGLATNEKLFF. As DNA, the CDR3 is TGCGCCAGCAGCCTCCAGGGACTTGCAACTAATGAAAAACTGTTTTTT.

The gene calls are TRBV6-4 and TRBJ1-5; D is undetermined. V lost 7 bases and J lost 2, with 15 bases in between. Per germline, CDR1 MRHNA and CDR2 SNTAGT. This CDR3 is built from 15 residues. CDR3 in amino acids: CASIMDQEGNQPQHF. The CDR3 DNA is TGTGCCAGCATCATGGACCAGGAGGGCAATCAGCCCCAGCATTTT.

This sequence joins TRBV6-2 or TRBV6-3 and TRBJ2-2; 9 bases fit TRBD1. CDR3 length: 16 residues. J was trimmed by 0 bases and V by 5 bases; bases with no gene match: 4. Germline lookup yields CDR1 MNHEY and CDR2 SVGEGT. The DNA of the CDR3 is TGTGCCAGCAGTACCGGACAGGGGACGAACACCGGGGAGCTGTTTTTT. This sequence encodes CASSTGQGTNTGELFF.

This chain links TRBV7-8 with TRBJ1-1, with D possibly TRBD1 on 5 matching bases. Looked up from germline, CDR1 is SGHVS and CDR2 is FQNEAQ. This CDR3 comprises 12 residues. V was trimmed by 5 bases and J by 11 bases, leaving 15 bases between them. The CDR3 region has the DNA TGTGCCAGCAGCCCCCAGGGTAGTAAGGCTTTCTTT. This codes for CASSPQGSKAFF.

The V gene is TRBV28, the J gene TRBJ2-7; D unclear. This CDR3 region has 12 residues. V was clipped by 5 bases and J by 7 bases, with 12 bases between them. Germline-derived CDR1 and CDR2 are MDHEN and SYDVKM. The CDR3, as DNA: TGTGCCAGCAGTCCACACGTGTGGGAGCAGTACTTC. Protein sequence: CASSPHVWEQYF.

The chain joins TRBV3-1 (or the pseudogene TRBV3-2) to TRBJ2-2; D unclear. Germline-derived CDR1 and CDR2 are LGHDT and YNNKEL (reference sequence). Trimming left V 3 bases short and J 5 bases short, with 4 bases between. The CDR3 is 12 amino acids. CDR3 amino acids: CASSQATGELFF. Written as DNA, the CDR3 is TGTGCCAGCAGCCAGGCTACCGGGGAGCTGTTTTTT.

This clone was picked up one time. V is TRBV15 and J is TRBJ2-7, with TRBD1 matching 12 bases. Germline V gene sequence: CDR1 LNHNV, CDR2 YYDKDF (reference sequence). CDR3 length equals 15 residues. Unmatched junction bases numbered 6, after V lost 3 bases and J lost 6 bases. This CDR3 reads CATSRSGTGGLEQYF. The CDR3 DNA reads TGTGCCACCAGCAGGTCCGGGACAGGGGGCCTCGAGCAGTACTTC.

The chain joins TRBV5-8 to TRBJ1-2; TRBD1 aligns across 8 bases. Germline trimming cut 4 bases from V and 4 bases from J; bases unmatched to any gene: 6. CDR1 and CDR2 from the germline V gene are SGHTS and YDEGEE. The CDR3 consists of 14 residues. CDR3 sequence: CASSTGQGVYGYTF. The CDR3 region has the DNA TGTGCCAGCAGCACCGGACAGGGAGTCTATGGCTACACCTTC. Complete variable domain (other parts from reference TRBV5-8 and TRBJ1-2): EAGVTQSPTHLIKTRGQQATLRCSPISGHTSVYWYQQALGLGLQFLLWYDEGEERNRGNFPPRFSGRQFPNYSSELNVNALELEDSALYLCASSTGQGVYGYTFGSGTRLTVV.

This rearrangement joins TRBV5-5 to TRBJ1-4; 9 bases match TRBD1. The V gene's germline CDR1 is SGHKS and CDR2 YYEKEE (reference sequence). The CDR3 covers 15 residues. J gave up 0 bases and V 6 bases, and 3 bases lay outside the gene matches. CDR3 region: CASMDRGATNEKLFF. Here the CDR3 DNA reads TGTGCCAGCATGGACAGGGGAGCAACTAATGAAAAACTGTTTTTT.

V usage is TRBV5-1 and J usage is TRBJ2-7, with 7 bases aligning to TRBD2. The CDR3 extends over 14 amino acids. Germline assignment: CDR1 SGHRS and CDR2 YFSETQ. The V gene end was trimmed by 4 bases and the J gene end by 1 base; junction bases not matched to a gene: 5. In DNA, the CDR3 is TGCGCCAGCAGCGGAGCTAGCGGATCCTACGAGCAGTACTTC. Translation: CASSGASGSYEQYF. The full variable domain, its missing parts supplied by reference TRBV5-1 and TRBJ2-7, is KAGVTQTPRYLIKTRGQQVTLSCSPISGHRSVSWYQQTPGQGLQFLFEYFSETQRNKGNFPGRFSGRQFSNSRSEMNVSTLELGDSALYLCASSGASGSYEQYFGPGTRLTVT.

This clone was counted once. The chain couples TRBV7-2 to TRBJ1-2, with a weak D call TRBD1 (5 bases). Germline CDR1 and CDR2: SGHTA and FQGNSA. The CDR3 consists of 12 residues. The V and J ends lost 2 bases and 12 bases respectively, with 13 bases between them. The CDR3 loop is CASSLSAGQNTF. The DNA of the CDR3 is TGTGCCAGCAGCTTATCGGCAGGGCAAAACACCTTC.

This chain connects TRBV5-8 to TRBJ2-1; TRBD1 matches at 7 bases. Germline V lookup: CDR1 SGHTS, CDR2 YDEGEE. The CDR3 length is 16 residues. With V trimmed by 0 bases and J by 10 bases, 13 bases remained unmatched. The CDR3 DNA follows: TGTGCCAGCAGCTTGGCGAGGGACAGTCGTCCTGGGGAGCAGTTCTTC. Translation: CASSLARDSRPGEQFF. Using reference TRBV5-8 and TRBJ2-1 for the parts outside the CDR3, the full variable domain is EAGVTQSPTHLIKTRGQQATLRCSPISGHTSVYWYQQALGLGLQFLLWYDEGEERNRGNFPPRFSGRQFPNYSSELNVNALELEDSALYLCASSLARDSRPGEQFFGPGTRLTVL.

The rearrangement joins TRBV7-2 to TRBJ1-5; D gene unclear. The CDR3 runs to 16 residues. Looked up from germline, CDR1 is SGHTA and CDR2 is FQGNSA. V was pared by 5 bases and J by 4 bases, with 18 bases between. CDR3: CASSPAGGRSNQPQHF. In nucleotides, the CDR3 is TGTGCCAGCAGCCCAGCGGGAGGGCGTTCAAATCAGCCCCAGCATTTT.

The rearrangement joins TRBV5-1 to TRBJ2-4; D is perhaps TRBD1 (5 bases). V dropped 0 bases and J dropped 6 bases, with 10 bases sitting between them. The CDR3 sequence is 14 residues long. In germline, CDR1 is SGHRS, CDR2 YFSETQ. The CDR3 is CASSLAQGGNIQYF. In nucleotides, the CDR3 is TGCGCCAGCAGCTTGGCCCAGGGCGGAAACATTCAGTACTTC.

The table lists this clone with a few counts. V is TRBV3-1 (or the pseudogene TRBV3-2) and J is TRBJ1-1; weak D call: TRBD1 (5 bases). V was pared by 6 bases and J by 1 base, with 9 bases between. The CDR3 contains 13 residues. Germline CDR1 is LGHDT and CDR2 is YNNKEL (reference sequence). The CDR3 DNA reads as TGTGCCAGCAGACCCACAGGGAACACTGAAGCTTTCTTT. Translation gives CASRPTGNTEAFF.

The chain employs TRBV9 and TRBJ2-5; TRBD2 matches at 12 bases. Germline CDR1 SGDLS, CDR2 YYNGEE. The trim removed 0 bases at V and 0 bases at J, leaving 3 bases unmatched. The CDR3 has 17 amino acids. In DNA, the CDR3 is TGTGCCAGCAGCGTAGGACTAGCGGGGGTAAACCAAGAGACCCAGTACTTC. It specifies CASSVGLAGVNQETQYF.

The rearrangement joins TRBV7-2 to TRBJ1-5; 9 bases fit TRBD1. CDR3 length: 16 residues. CDR1 is SGHTA and CDR2 is FQGNSA in the germline V gene. V shed 2 bases and J 5 bases; nucleotides not matched to a gene: 7. Here the CDR3 DNA reads TGTGCCAGCAGCTTATATGGGGACAGGGTATATCAGCCCCAGCATTTT. Protein sequence: CASSLYGDRVYQPQHF.

The chain couples TRBV30 to TRBJ1-2, with a weak D call TRBD1 (6 bases). Germline-derived CDR1 and CDR2 are GTSNPN and SVGIG (reference sequence). The CDR3 sequence is 15 residues long. Trimming removed 4 bases at V and 4 bases at J, with 19 bases between. The DNA of the CDR3 is TGTGCCTGGATTCGTTCCGGGACACCCATCTATGGCTACACCTTC. The encoded protein is CAWIRSGTPIYGYTF.

A single count supports this clone. The V and J genes are TRBV7-9 and TRBJ2-5; 9 positions match TRBD2. The CDR3 has 14 residues. V trimming: 5 bases; J trimming: 1 base; junction bases outside the gene matches: 2. Per the germline V gene, CDR1 is SEHNR and CDR2 is FQNEAQ (reference sequence). The chain's CDR3 is CASSVLAGQETQYF. CDR3 coding DNA: TGTGCCAGCAGCGTACTAGCGGGCCAAGAGACCCAGTACTTC. The full variable domain, completed using reference TRBV7-9 and TRBJ2-5, is DTGVSQNPRHKITKRGQNVTFRCDPISEHNRLYWYRQTLGQGPEFLTYFQNEAQLEKSRLLSDRFSAERPKGSFSTLEIQRTEQGDSAMYLCASSVLAGQETQYFGPGTRLLVL.

The gene calls are TRBV4-1 and TRBJ1-2; unclear D gene. V was trimmed by 4 bases and J by 7 bases, leaving 13 bases between them. Germline V gene sequence: CDR1 MGHRA, CDR2 YSYEKL. The CDR3 loop spans 13 amino acids. CDR3 nucleotides: TGCGCCAGCAGCCCCTTCCTCCGGGGTGGCTACACCTTC. Amino acid sequence: CASSPFLRGGYTF.

V gene TRBV30 combines with J gene TRBJ2-3, with TRBD2 matching 14 bases. This CDR3 region has 13 residues. The trim removed 5 bases at V and 6 bases at J, leaving 1 base unmatched. CDR1 is GTSNPN and CDR2 is SVGIG in the germline V gene (reference sequence). The CDR3 protein is CAWRLAGGDTQYF. The CDR3 nucleotides read TGTGCCTGGCGACTAGCGGGGGGGGATACGCAGTATTTT.